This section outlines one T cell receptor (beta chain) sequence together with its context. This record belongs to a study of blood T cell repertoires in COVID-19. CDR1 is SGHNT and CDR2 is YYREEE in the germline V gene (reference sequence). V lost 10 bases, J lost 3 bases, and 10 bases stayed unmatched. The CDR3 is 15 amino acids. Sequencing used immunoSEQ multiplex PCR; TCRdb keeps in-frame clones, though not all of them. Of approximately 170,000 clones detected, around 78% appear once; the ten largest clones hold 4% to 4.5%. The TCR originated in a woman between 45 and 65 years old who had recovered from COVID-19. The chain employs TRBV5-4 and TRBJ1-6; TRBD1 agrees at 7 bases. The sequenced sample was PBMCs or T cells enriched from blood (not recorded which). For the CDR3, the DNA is TGTGCCTGTACAGCCGGGACAGACTATAATTCACCCCTCCACTTT. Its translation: CACTAGTDYNSPLHF.